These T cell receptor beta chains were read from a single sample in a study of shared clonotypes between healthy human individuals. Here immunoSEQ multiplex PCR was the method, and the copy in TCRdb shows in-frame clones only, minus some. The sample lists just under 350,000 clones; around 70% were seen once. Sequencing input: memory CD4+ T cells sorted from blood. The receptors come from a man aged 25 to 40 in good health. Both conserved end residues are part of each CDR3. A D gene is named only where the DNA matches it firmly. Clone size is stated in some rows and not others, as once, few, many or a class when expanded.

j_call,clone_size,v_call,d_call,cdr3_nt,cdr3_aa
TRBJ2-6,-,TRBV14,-,TGTGCCAGCAGCCCACGGGGTAGGGCCTCTGGGGCCAACGTCCTGACTTTC,CASSPRGRASGANVLTF
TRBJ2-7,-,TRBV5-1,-,TGCGCCAGCAGCTTGGTTGGGACGTCATACGAGCAGTACTTC,CASSLVGTSYEQYF
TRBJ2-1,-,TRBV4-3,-,TGCGCCAGCAGACAGACAGAGAGCTCCTACAATGAGCAGTTCTTC,CASRQTESSYNEQFF
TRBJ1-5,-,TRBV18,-,TGTGCCAGCTCAACGGGGGGGAATCAGCCCCAGCATTTT,CASSTGGNQPQHF
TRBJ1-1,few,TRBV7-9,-,TGTGCCAGCAGCTTGAGGGGAAGCCAGGGCACTGAAGCTTTCTTT,CASSLRGSQGTEAFF
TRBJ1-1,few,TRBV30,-,TGTGCCTGGACTTCGGGGCAGGGGAACACTGAAGCTTTCTTT,CAWTSGQGNTEAFF
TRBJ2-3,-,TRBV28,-,TGTGTTGCGGGACATGAGTACACAGATACGCAGTATTTT,CVAGHEYTDTQYF
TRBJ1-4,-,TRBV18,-,TGTACCAGCTCGAGGGACATTAATGAAAAACTGTTTTTT,CTSSRDINEKLFF
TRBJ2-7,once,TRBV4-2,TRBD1,TGTGCCAGCAGCCAAGTTGGGGACAGGGGCGTCTACGAGCAGTACTTC,CASSQVGDRGVYEQYF
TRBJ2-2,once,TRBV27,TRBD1,TGTGCCAGCAGTTTCGGACAGGGTGGCACCGGGGAGCTGTTTTTT,CASSFGQGGTGELFF
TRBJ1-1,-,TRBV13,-,TGTGCCAGCAGCCAACAGGGTGGTGGGACTGAAGCTTTCTTT,CASSQQGGGTEAFF
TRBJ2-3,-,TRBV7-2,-,TGTGCCAGCAGCTTAGGGGCGGGAACCCGCACAGATACGCAGTATTTT,CASSLGAGTRTDTQYF
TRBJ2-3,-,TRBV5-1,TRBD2,TGCGCCAGCAGCACTAGCGGCCTTACAGATACGCAGTATTTT,CASSTSGLTDTQYF
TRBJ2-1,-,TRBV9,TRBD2,TGTGCCAGCAGCGTACTGCGGGAGGGTACCTACAATGAGCAGTTCTTC,CASSVLREGTYNEQFF
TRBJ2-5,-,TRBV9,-,TGTGCCAGCAGCGTATCCTGGGGCAAGGAGACCCAGTACTTC,CASSVSWGKETQYF
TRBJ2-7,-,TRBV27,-,TGTGCCAGCAGTTCCTTAGACTTAAACTACGAGCAGTACTTC,CASSSLDLNYEQYF
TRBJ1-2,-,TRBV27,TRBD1,TGTGCCAGCAGTGGGGGACAGGGGGTTTTTGGCTACACCTTC,CASSGGQGVFGYTF
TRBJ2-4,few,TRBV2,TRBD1,TGTGCCAGCAGGACGTCCGGGGACAGGGTATCAAGTCGGCAGTACTTC,CASRTSGDRVSSRQYF
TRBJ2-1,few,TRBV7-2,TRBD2,TGTGCCAGCTTGCTGACTAGCTCGGGTTACAATGAGCAGTTCTTC,CASLLTSSGYNEQFF
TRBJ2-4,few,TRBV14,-,TGTGCCAGCAGCCAGGGAGGAACAGATACCAAAAACATTCAGTACTTC,CASSQGGTDTKNIQYF
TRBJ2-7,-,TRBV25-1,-,TGTGCCAGCAGTACCCCGACCTTGCTTAGGGGCGGGTACGAGCAGTACTTC,CASSTPTLLRGGYEQYF
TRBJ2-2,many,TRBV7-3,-,TGTGCCAGCAGGGCAAATCCCACCGGGGAGCTGTTTTTT,CASRANPTGELFF
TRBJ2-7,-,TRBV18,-,TGTGCCAGCTCACCTCCGGCACTAGCCTCTTACGAGCAGTACTTC,CASSPPALASYEQYF
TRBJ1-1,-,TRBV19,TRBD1,TGTGCCAGTAGGCCGGGACAGTGGAACACTGAAGCTTTCTTT,CASRPGQWNTEAFF
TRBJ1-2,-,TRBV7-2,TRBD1,TGTGCCAGCGGTAAAATGGGACAGGCTGCCGGCTACACCTTC,CASGKMGQAAGYTF
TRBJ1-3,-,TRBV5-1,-,TGCGCCAGCAGCACAGGCCCGACGGGATCTGGAAACACCATATATTTT,CASSTGPTGSGNTIYF
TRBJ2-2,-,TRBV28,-,TGTGCCAGCAGTTTAGGGGTCGAGTACACCGGGGAGCTGTTTTTT,CASSLGVEYTGELFF
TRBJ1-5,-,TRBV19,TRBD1,TGTGCCAGTAGTAATACCCGGGACAGGGTGGGTATTCGGAGCAATCAGCCCCAGCATTTT,CASSNTRDRVGIRSNQPQHF
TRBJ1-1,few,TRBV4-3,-,TGCGCCAGCAGCCAAGATTCGGCAGGGGCAATGAACACTGAAGCTTTCTTT,CASSQDSAGAMNTEAFF
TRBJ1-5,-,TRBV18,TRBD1,TGTGCCAGCTCACTAGTGGACAGGGGTGGCAATCAGCCCCAGCATTTT,CASSLVDRGGNQPQHF
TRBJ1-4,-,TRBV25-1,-,TGTGCCAGCAGTGACAGGGGACGGGAAAAACTGTTTTTT,CASSDRGREKLFF
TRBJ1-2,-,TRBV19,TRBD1,TGTGCCAGTAGTGTACAGGGGGGAGAAGATGGCTACACCTTC,CASSVQGGEDGYTF
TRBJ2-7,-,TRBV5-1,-,TGCGCCAGCAGCCCCGGGAGAGGGTCCTACGAGCAGTACTTC,CASSPGRGSYEQYF
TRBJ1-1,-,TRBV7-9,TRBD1,TGTGCCAGCAGCTTAGCGGGACAGGGGATTAGTCGCACTGAAGCTTTCTTT,CASSLAGQGISRTEAFF
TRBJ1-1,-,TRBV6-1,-,TGTGCCAGCCGGGGGTGGGAGTTCGGTGAAGCTTTCTTT,CASRGWEFGEAFF
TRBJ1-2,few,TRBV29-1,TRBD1,TGCAGCGTTGTCATCTGGTCAAGGACAGGAAGAGGGGACTATGGCTACACCTTC,CSVVIWSRTGRGDYGYTF
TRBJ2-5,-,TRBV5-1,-,TGCGCCAGCAGCGTCGCCGGGACACAGCAAGAGACCCAGTACTTC,CASSVAGTQQETQYF
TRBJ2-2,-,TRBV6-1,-,TGTGCCAGCAGTGAGGTCGGGAGAGCGTCCGGGGAGCTGTTTTTT,CASSEVGRASGELFF
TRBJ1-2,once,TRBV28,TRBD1,TGTGCCAGCGTACTCTCGACAGGGGGCACCTATGGCTACACCTTC,CASVLSTGGTYGYTF
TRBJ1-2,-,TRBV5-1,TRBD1,TGCGCCAGCAGAGACGGGACAGGGGGGTATGGCTACACCTTC,CASRDGTGGYGYTF
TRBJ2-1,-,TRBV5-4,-,TGTGCCAGCAGCTTGGCCCTGGGGAGAAGCAATGAGCAGTTCTTC,CASSLALGRSNEQFF
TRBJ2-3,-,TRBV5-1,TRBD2,TGCGCCAGCAGCGCGGGAGGGCTAGCGGGAGGCACAGATACGCAGTATTTT,CASSAGGLAGGTDTQYF
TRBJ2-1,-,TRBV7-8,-,TGTGCCAGCAGCCCACAAACCCACAGGGCCCTAGGACCCTACAATGAGCAGTTCTTC,CASSPQTHRALGPYNEQFF
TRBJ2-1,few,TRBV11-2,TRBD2,TGTGCCAGCAGCTTAGCGGCTAGCGGGAGGGGGTACACTGAGCAGTTCTTC,CASSLAASGRGYTEQFF
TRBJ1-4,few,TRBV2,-,TGTGCCAGCAGTGTGGGAGACAGGTTAGAGGAAAAACTGTTTTTT,CASSVGDRLEEKLFF
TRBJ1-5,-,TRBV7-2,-,TGTGCCAGCAGCTTAGGTCGGGTTCAGCCCCAGCATTTT,CASSLGRVQPQHF
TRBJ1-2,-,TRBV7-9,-,TGTGCCAGCAGCTTAGTGGGTGCCAGGGCAGGCGGCTACACCTTC,CASSLVGARAGGYTF
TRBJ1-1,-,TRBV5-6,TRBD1,TGTGCCAGCAGCGGATCGGGACAGGGAGAAACTGAAGCTTTCTTT,CASSGSGQGETEAFF
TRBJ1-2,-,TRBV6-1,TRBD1,TGTGCCAGCAGTGGTTGGACAGGGCAAGCTAACTATGGCTACACCTTC,CASSGWTGQANYGYTF